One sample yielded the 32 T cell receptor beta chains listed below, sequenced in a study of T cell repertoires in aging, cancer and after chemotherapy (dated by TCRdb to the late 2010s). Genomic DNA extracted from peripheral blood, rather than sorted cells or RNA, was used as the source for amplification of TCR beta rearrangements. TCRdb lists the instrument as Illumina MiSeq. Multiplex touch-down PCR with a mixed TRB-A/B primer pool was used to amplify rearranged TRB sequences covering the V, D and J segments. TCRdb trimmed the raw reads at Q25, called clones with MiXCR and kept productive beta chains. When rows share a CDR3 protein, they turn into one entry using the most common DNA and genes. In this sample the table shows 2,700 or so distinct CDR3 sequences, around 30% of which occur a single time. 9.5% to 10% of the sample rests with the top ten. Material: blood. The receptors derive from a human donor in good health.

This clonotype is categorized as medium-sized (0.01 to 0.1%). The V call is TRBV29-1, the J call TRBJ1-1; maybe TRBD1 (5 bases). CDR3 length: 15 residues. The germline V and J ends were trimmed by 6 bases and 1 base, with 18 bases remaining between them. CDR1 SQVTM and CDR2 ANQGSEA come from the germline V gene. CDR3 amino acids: CSVGQRGLGNTEAFF. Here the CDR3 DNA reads TGCAGCGTCGGCCAGCGGGGGTTGGGGAACACTGAAGCTTTCTTT. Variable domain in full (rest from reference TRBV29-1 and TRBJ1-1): SAVISQKPSRDICQRGTSLTIQCQVDSQVTMMFWYRQQPGQSLTLIATANQGSEATYESGFVIDKFPISRPNLTFSTLTVSNMSPEDSSIYLCSVGQRGLGNTEAFFGQGTRLTVV.

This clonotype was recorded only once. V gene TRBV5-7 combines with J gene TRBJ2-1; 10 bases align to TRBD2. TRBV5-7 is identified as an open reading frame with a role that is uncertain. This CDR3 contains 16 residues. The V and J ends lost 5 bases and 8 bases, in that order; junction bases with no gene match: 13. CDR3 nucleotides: TGTGCCAGCAGGGCGGCTAGCGGGAGCCTCTTGGATGAGCAGTTCTTC. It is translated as CASRAASGSLLDEQFF.

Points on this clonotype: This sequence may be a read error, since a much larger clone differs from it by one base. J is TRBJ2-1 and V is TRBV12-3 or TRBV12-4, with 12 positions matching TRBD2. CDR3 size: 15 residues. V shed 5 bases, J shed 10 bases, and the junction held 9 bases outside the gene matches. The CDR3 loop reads CASSLLAGGRYEQFF. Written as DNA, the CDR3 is TGTGCCAGCAGTCTTCTAGCGGGAGGGCGATACGAGCAGTTCTTC.

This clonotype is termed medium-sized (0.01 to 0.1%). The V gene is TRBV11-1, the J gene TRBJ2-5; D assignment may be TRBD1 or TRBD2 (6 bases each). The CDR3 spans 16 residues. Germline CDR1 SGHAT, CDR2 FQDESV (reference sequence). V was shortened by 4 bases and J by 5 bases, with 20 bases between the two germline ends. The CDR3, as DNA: TGTGCCAGCAGCTCCGGGGGCGCTGGGACTCGGGAGACCCAGTACTTC. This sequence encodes CASSSGGAGTRETQYF.

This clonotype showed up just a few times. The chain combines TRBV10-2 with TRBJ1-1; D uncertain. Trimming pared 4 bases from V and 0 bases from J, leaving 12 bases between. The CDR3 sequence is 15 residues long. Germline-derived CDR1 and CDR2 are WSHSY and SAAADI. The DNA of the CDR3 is TGCGCCAGCAGTGGCTTCGGAACGATGAACACTGAAGCTTTCTTT. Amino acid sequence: CASSGFGTMNTEAFF.

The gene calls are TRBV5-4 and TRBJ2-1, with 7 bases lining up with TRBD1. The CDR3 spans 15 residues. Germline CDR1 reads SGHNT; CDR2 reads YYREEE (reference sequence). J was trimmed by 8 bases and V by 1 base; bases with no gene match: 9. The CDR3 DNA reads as TGTGCCAGCAGCTTGACAGGGGTGATCGGAGATGAGCAGTTCTTC. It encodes CASSLTGVIGDEQFF. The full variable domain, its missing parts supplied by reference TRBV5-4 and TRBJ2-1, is ETGVTQSPTHLIKTRGQQVTLRCSSQSGHNTVSWYQQALGQGPQFIFQYYREEENGRGNFPPRFSGLQFPNYSSELNVNALELDDSALYLCASSLTGVIGDEQFFGPGTRLTVL.

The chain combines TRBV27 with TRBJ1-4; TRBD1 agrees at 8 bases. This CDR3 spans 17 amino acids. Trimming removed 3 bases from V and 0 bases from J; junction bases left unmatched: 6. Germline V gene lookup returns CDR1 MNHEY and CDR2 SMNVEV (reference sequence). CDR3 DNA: TGTGCCAGCAGTTTTCTCGGACAGGGTGCAACTAATGAAAAACTGTTTTTT. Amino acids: CASSFLGQGATNEKLFF. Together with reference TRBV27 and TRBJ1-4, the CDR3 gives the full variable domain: EAQVTQNPRYLITVTGKKLTVTCSQNMNHEYMSWYRQDPGLGLRQIYYSMNVEVTDKGDVPEGYKVSRKEKRNFPLILESPSPNQTSLYFCASSFLGQGATNEKLFFGSGTQLSVL.

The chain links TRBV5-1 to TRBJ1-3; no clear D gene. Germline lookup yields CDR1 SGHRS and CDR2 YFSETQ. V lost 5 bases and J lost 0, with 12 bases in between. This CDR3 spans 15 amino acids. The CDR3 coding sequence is TGCGCCAGCAGTCCAAGTTTCGGCTCTGGAAACACCATATATTTT. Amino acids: CASSPSFGSGNTIYF.

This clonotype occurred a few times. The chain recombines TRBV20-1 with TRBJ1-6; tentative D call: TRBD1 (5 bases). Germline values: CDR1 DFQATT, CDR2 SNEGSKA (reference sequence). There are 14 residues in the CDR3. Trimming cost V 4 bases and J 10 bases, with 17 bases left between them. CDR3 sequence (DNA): TGCAGTGCTACGCAACCGGGACTGTTGTCACCCCTCCACTTT. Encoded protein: CSATQPGLLSPLHF.

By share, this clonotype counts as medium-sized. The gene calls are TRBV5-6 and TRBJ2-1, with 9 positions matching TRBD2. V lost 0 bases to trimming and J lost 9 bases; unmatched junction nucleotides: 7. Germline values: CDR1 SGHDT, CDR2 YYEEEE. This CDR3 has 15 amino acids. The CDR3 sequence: CASSLEGGRVTEQFF. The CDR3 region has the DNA TGTGCCAGCAGCTTGGAAGGCGGGAGGGTGACTGAGCAGTTCTTC.

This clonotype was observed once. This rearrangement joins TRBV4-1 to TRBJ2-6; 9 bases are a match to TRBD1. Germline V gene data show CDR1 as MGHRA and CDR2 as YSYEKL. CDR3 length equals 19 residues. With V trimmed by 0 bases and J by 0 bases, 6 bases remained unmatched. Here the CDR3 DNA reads TGCGCCAGCAGCCAAGATGGGACAGGGTCCCCCTCTGGGGCCAACGTCCTGACTTTC. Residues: CASSQDGTGSPSGANVLTF.

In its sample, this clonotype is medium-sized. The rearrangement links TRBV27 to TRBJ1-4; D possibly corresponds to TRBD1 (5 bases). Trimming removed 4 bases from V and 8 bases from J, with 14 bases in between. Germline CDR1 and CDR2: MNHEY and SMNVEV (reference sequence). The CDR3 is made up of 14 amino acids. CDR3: CASSWGGGEEKLFF. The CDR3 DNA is TGTGCCAGCAGTTGGGGTGGGGGAGAGGAAAAACTGTTTTTT. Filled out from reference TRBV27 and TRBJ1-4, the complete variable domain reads EAQVTQNPRYLITVTGKKLTVTCSQNMNHEYMSWYRQDPGLGLRQIYYSMNVEVTDKGDVPEGYKVSRKEKRNFPLILESPSPNQTSLYFCASSWGGGEEKLFFGSGTQLSVL.

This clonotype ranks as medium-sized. The CDR3 nucleotides are TGTGCCACCAGCAGAGATCGGGGCGGCTACAATGAGCAGTTCTTC. Residues: CATSRDRGGYNEQFF. The V call is TRBV15, the J call TRBJ2-1, with D perhaps being TRBD1 or TRBD2 (5 bases each). Per the germline V gene, CDR1 is LNHNV and CDR2 is YYDKDF (reference sequence). The CDR3 spans 15 residues. The germline V and J ends were trimmed by 0 bases and 3 bases, with 9 bases remaining between them.

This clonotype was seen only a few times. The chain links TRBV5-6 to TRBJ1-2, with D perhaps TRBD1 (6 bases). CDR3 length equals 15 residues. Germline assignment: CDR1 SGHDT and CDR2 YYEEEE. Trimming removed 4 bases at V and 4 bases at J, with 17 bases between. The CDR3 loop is CASSPEGDIGYGYTF. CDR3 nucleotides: TGTGCCAGCAGCCCGGAGGGGGATATCGGCTATGGCTACACCTTC.

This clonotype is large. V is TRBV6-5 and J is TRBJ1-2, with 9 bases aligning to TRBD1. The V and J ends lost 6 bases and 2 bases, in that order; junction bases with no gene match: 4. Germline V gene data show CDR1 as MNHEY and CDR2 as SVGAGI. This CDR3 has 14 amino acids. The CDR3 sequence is CASRWDRENYGYTF. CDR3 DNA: TGTGCCAGCAGATGGGACAGGGAGAACTATGGCTACACCTTC.

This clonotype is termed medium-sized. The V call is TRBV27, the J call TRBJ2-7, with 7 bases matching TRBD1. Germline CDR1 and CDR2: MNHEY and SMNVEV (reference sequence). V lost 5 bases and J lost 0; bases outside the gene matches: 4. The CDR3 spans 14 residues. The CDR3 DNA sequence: TGTGCCAGCAGTCCCAGGGACAGCTCCTACGAGCAGTACTTC. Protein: CASSPRDSSYEQYF.

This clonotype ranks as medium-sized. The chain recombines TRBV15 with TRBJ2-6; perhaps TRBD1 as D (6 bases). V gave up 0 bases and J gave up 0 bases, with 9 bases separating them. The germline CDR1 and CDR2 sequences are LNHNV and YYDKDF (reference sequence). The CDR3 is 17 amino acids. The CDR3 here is CATSREATGSGANVLTF. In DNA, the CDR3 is TGTGCCACCAGCAGAGAAGCGACAGGCTCTGGGGCCAACGTCCTGACTTTC.

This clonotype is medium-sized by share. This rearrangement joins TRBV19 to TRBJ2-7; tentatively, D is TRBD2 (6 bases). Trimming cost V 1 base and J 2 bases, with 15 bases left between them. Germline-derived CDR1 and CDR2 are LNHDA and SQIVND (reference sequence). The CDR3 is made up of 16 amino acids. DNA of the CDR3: TGTGCCAGTAGTATAGCACGGGCGGGAAGGACCTACGAGCAGTACTTC. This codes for CASSIARAGRTYEQYF. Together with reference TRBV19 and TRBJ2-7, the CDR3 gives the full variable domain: DGGITQSPKYLFRKEGQNVTLSCEQNLNHDAMYWYRQDPGQGLRLIYYSQIVNDFQKGDIAEGYSVSREKKESFPLTVTSAQKNPTAFYLCASSIARAGRTYEQYFGPGTRLTVT.

The CDR3 here is CASSLEGQGENEQFF. The CDR3 DNA reads TGCGCCAGCAGCTTGGAGGGACAGGGGGAGAATGAGCAGTTCTTC. This chain connects TRBV5-1 to TRBJ2-1; 11 bases are a match to TRBD1. The CDR3 has 15 amino acids. V lost 0 bases to trimming and J lost 7 bases; unmatched junction nucleotides: 3. CDR1 is SGHRS, CDR2 YFSETQ, per germline.

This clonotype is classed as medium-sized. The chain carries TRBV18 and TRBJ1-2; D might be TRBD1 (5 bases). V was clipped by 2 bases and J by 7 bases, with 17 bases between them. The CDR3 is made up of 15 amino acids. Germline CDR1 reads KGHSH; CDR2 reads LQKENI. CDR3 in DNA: TGTGCCAGCTCACCAGTCCCGGGGGAGTTGGGTGGCTACACCTTC. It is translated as CASSPVPGELGGYTF.

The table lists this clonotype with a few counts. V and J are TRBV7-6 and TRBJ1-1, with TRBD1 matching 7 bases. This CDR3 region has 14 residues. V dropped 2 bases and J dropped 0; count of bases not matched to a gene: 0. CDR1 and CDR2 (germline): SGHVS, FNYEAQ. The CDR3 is CASSLRGLNTEAFF. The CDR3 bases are TGTGCCAGCAGCTTAAGGGGGCTGAACACTGAAGCTTTCTTT.

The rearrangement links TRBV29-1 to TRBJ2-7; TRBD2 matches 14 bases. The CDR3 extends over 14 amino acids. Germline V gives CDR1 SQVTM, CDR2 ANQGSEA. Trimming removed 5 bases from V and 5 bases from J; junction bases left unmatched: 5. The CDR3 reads CSVRGLAGADEQYF. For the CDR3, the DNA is TGCAGCGTTCGGGGACTAGCGGGAGCTGACGAGCAGTACTTC.

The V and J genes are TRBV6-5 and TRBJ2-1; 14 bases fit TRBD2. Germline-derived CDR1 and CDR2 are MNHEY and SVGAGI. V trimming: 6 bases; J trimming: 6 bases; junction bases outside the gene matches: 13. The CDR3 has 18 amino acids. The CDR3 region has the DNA TGTGCCAGCAGGCTCCACCAGGGACTAGCGGGAGTCTTCAATGAGCAGTTCTTC. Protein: CASRLHQGLAGVFNEQFF.

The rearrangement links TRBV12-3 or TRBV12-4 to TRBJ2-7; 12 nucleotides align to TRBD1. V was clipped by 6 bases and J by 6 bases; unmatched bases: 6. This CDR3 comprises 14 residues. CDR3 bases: TGTGCCAGCAGCCGGGACAGGGGGCCGGGCGAGCAGTACTTC. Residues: CASSRDRGPGEQYF.

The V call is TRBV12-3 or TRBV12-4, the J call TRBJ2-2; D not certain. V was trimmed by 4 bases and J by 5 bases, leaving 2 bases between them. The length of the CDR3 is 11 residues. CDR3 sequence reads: CASSYTGELFF. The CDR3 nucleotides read TGTGCCAGCAGTTATACCGGGGAGCTGTTTTTT.

CDR3 DNA: TGTGCCAGCAGCTTAGGTTTTAGGGGCACTAATGAAAAACTGTTTTTT. It translates to CASSLGFRGTNEKLFF. The chain uses TRBV7-9 and TRBJ1-4; TRBD1 is a possible D gene (5 bases). The V and J ends lost 1 base and 2 bases respectively, with 11 bases between them. The CDR3 spans 16 residues. Germline loops: CDR1 SEHNR, CDR2 FQNEAQ (reference sequence).

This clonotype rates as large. DNA for the CDR3: TGCAGCGTTAGGACTAGCGCAAGCACAGATACGCAGTATTTT. Translated, it gives CSVRTSASTDTQYF. The V call is TRBV29-1, the J call TRBJ2-3; the match to TRBD2 covers 9 bases. Unmatched junction bases numbered 3, after V lost 5 bases and J lost 0 bases. This CDR3 is built from 14 residues. Germline loops: CDR1 SQVTM, CDR2 ANQGSEA.

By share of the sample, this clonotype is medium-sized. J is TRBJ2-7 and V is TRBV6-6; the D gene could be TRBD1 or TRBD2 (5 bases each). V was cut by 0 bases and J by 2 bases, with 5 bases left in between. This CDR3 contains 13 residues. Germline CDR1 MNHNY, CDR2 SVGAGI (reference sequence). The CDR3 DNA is TGTGCCAGCAGTTACTCGGGGGCCTACGAGCAGTACTTC. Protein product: CASSYSGAYEQYF.

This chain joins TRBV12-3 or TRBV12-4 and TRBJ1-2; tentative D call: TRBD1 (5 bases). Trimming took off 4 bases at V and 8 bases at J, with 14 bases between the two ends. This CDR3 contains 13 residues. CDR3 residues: CASSYSGTSGYTF. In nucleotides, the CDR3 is TGTGCCAGCAGTTACTCCGGGACGTCGGGCTACACCTTC.

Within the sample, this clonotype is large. The CDR3 DNA is TGTGCCAGCAGCCACGACGAGACCAATGAGCAGTTCTTC. Encoded protein: CASSHDETNEQFF. The chain couples TRBV6-2 or TRBV6-3 to TRBJ2-1, with D uncertain. V lost 6 bases and J lost 6, with 12 bases in between. The CDR3 has 13 residues. Per germline, CDR1 MNHEY and CDR2 SVGEGT.

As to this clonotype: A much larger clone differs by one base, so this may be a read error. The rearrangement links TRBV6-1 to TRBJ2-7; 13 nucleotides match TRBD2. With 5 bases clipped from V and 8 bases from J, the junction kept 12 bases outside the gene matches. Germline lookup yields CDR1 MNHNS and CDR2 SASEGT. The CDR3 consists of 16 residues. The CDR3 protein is CASSYSGLAGVGKQYF. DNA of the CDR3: TGTGCCAGCAGTTACTCCGGACTAGCGGGAGTGGGTAAGCAGTACTTC.

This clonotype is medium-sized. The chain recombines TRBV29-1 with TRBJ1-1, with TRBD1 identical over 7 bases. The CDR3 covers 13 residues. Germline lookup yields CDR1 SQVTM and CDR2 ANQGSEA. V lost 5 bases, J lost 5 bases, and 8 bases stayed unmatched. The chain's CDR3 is CSVRATGTTEAFF. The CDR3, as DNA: TGCAGCGTTCGGGCGACAGGGACGACTGAAGCTTTCTTT.